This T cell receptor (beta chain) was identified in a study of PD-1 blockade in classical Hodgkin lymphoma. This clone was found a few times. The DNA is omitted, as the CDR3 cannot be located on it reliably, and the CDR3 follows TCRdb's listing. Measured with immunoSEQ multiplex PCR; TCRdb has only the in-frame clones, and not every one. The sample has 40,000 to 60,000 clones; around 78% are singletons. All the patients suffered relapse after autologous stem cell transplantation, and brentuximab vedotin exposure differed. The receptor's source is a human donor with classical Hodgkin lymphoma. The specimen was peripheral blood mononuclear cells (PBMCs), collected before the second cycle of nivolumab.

CDR3 sequence reads: CASSPGQDRGYFCEQYF. The rearrangement uses TRBV21-1 and TRBJ2-7; TRBD1 is the table's D call and was not checked against the DNA. TRBV21-1 is marked as a pseudogene. The CDR3 length equals 17 residues, ends included.